The source of this TCR beta chain is a study of blood T cell repertoires in COVID-19. Germline V CDR1 and CDR2: MNHEY, SVGAGI. J was trimmed by 4 bases and V by 0 bases; bases with no gene match: 8. The CDR3 length is 16 residues. The method was immunoSEQ multiplex PCR; TCRdb's version includes in-frame clones alone and lacks a portion of them. The sample has approximately 270,000 clones, 80% to 90% seen once; the top ten hold approximately 11%. J is TRBJ2-7 and V is TRBV6-5, with 8 positions matching TRBD1. Sequenced material: peripheral blood. This receptor was obtained from a woman in her 70s with acute or convalescent COVID-19. CDR3: CASSYSGRTGNYEQYF. In DNA, the CDR3 is TGTGCCAGCAGTTACTCGGGGCGGACAGGGAATTACGAGCAGTACTTC.